This T cell receptor (beta chain) was profiled in a study of shared clonotypes between healthy human individuals. Study-level points and caveats: Only blood samples were collected, and tissue repertoires likely differ. Clonotypes shared by all four sorted-subset donors had higher generation probabilities than non-shared clonotypes.

For this clone: The antigen remains undetermined.

Each subset's genomic DNA was shared equally among a number of immunoSEQ plates. Libraries were prepared by immunoSEQ multiplex PCR; TCRdb keeps only in-frame clonotypes and omits some of them. The table records some 1,100,000 clones, around 82% of them present only once. In germline, CDR1 is LNHNV, CDR2 YYDKDF (reference sequence). The CDR3 loop spans 15 amino acids. V was trimmed by 0 bases and J by 9 bases, leaving 18 bases between them. The sequence was obtained from a man aged 18-30 years in good health. Some clones in this sample may be carry-over from other donors' samples. The specimen sequenced was memory CD4+ T cells from PBMCs. This sample's subset: CD45RA-negative fraction. The V call is TRBV15, the J call TRBJ2-7, with D possibly being TRBD2 (6 bases). CDR3 region: CATSRDRGRGIGQYF. The CDR3 region has the DNA TGTGCCACCAGCAGAGATCGGGGGAGAGGGATTGGGCAGTACTTC. The full variable domain, with the rest looked up from reference TRBV15 and TRBJ2-7, is DAMVIQNPRYQVTQFGKPVTLSCSQTLNHNVMYWYQQKSSQAPKLLFHYYDKDFNNEADTPDNFQSRRPNTSFCFLDIRSPGLGDTAMYLCATSRDRGRGIGQYFGPGTRLTVT.